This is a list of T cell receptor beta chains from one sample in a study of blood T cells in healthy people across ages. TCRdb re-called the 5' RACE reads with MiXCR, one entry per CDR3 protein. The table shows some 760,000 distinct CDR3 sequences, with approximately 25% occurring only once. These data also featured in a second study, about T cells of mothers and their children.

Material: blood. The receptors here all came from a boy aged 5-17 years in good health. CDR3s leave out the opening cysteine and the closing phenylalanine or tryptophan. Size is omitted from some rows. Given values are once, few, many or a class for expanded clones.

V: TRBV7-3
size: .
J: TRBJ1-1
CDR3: ASSLPPGEAF

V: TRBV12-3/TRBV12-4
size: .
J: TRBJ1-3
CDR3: ASSPRSPTHGNTIY

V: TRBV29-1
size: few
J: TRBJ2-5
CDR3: SGARGLDETQY

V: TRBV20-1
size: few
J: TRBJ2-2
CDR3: SVPRVWGTENTGELF

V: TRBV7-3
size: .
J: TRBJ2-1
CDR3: ASSRGQTSGSSNEQF

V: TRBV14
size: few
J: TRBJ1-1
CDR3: ASSQEASAHTEAF

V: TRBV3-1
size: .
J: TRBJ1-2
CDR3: ASSQGLQGAGYT

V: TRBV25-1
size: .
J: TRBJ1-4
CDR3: ASSKPGQGPEKLF

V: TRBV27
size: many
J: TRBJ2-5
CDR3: ASSPIGETQY

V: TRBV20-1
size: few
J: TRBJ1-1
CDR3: SVKGWENTEAF

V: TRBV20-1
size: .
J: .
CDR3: SARATRTANYEQY

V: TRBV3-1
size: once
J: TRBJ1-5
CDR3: ASSQGGRHQPQH

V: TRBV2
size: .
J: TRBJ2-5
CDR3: ASNPPSPDQETQY

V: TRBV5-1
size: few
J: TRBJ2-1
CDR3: ASRTRVDEQF

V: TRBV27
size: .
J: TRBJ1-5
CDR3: ASSRTANQPQH

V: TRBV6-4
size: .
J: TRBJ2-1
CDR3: ASSYTGGTEQF

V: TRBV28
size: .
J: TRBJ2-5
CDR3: ASRRRGETQY

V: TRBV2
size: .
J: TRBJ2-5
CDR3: ASSLDREVRETQY

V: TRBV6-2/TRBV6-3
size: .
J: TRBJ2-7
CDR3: ASTTGGVLSYEQY

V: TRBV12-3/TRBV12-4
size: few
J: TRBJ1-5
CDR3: ASSPPGQGSGPQH

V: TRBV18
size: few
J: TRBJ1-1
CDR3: ASSPGPGQTRGAF

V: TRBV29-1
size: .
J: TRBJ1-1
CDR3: SVASRLKNTEAF

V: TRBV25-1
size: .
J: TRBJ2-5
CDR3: ASSEWRDGETQY

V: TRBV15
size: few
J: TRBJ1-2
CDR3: ATRLTGQSYGYT

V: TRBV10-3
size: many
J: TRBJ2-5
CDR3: AISERGAAQETQY

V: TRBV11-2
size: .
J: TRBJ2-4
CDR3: ASSSRQQGELAKNIQY

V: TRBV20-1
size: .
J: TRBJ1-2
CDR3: SATVDSRAGYT

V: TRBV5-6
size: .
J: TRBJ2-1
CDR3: ASSPGQGMYNEQF

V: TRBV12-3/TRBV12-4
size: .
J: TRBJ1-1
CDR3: ASSLRSGLNTEAF

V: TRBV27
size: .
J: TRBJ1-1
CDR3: ASRTSGMNTEAF

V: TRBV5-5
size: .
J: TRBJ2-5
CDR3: ASRETLGGRGWETQY

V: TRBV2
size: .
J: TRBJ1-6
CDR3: ASSRQGFNSPLH

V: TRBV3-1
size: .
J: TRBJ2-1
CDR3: ASSRAGGGVYNEQF

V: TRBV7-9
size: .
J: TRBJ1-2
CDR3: ASSLEADGGYT

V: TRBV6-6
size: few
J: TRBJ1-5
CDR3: ASSTRSVYQPQH

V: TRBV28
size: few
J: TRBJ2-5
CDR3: ASLSGLQETQY